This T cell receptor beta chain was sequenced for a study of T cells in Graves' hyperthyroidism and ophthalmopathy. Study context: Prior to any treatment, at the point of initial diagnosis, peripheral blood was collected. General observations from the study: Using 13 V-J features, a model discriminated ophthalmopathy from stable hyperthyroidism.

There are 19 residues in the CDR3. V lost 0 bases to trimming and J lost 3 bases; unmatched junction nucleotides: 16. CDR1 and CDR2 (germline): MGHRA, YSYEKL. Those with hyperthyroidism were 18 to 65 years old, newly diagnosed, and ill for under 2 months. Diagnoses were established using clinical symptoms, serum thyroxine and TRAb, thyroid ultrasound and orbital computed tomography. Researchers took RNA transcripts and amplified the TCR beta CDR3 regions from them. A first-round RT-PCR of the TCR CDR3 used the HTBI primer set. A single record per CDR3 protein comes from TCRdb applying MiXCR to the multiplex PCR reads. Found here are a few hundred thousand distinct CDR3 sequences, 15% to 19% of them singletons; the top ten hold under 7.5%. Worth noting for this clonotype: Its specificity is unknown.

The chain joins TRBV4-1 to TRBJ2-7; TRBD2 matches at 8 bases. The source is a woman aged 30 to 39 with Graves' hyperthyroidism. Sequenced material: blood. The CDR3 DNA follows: TGCGCCAGCAGCCAAGATAAGAGTCAGTTCAGCGGGAGCGACTACGAGCAGTACTTC. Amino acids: CASSQDKSQFSGSDYEQYF.